This paragraph covers one T cell receptor (beta chain) sequence. Its antigen is not known. Generated by immunoSEQ multiplex PCR, the TCRdb table keeps only in-frame clones and is missing some. Of about 81,000 clones in the sample, around 90% are singletons; the top ten hold about 1.4%. The source of the sample is a study of Tregs in tolerant kidney transplant recipients. Overall study findings and caveats: For some patients, primers changed over time, blocking nucleotide-level comparison.

The CDR3 contains 15 residues. The J segment lost 0 bases and the V segment lost 5 bases, leaving 7 bases of the junction unmatched. Germline loops: CDR1 LNHNV, CDR2 YYDKDF (reference sequence). Mixed chimerism was transient after nonmyeloablative marrow transplants from related graft donors. Source: CD4+ T cells from blood (PBMCs), taken 24 months after the transplant. The TCR sequence derives from a human patient who received a combined kidney and bone marrow transplant. Some T cells may be graft donor cells. The V gene is TRBV15, the J gene TRBJ2-7; 7 bases are shared with TRBD2. The CDR3 here is CATSPRGGGSYEQYF. The CDR3 coding sequence is TGTGCCACCAGCCCTCGTGGGGGGGGCTCCTACGAGCAGTACTTC.